The next 22 T cell receptor beta chains were all read from a single sample in a study of T cells expressing NK-cell markers. TCRdb reprocessed the 5' RACE reads, with one entry per CDR3 protein and no DNA. Its clone listing holds under 600,000 distinct CDR3 sequences. Sequenced sample: blood T cells: a sorted CD56 or NKG2C T cell subset, CD4+ or CD8+ T cells, or bulk PBMC T cells (not recorded which). The receptors were sampled from a woman in her forties or fifties in good health.

The chain is built from TRBV24-1 and TRBJ2-2; the TCRdb call, TRBD2, lacks DNA for checking. The CDR3 loop spans 14 amino acids. Germline V lookup: CDR1 KGHDR, CDR2 SFDVKD. The CDR3 here is CATSDLGLDGELFF.

The chain has TRBV20-1 and TRBJ2-5; TCRdb's assignment of TRBD1 cannot be checked, as there is no DNA. Germline CDR1 is DFQATT and CDR2 is SNEGSKA (reference sequence). This CDR3 comprises 15 residues. CDR3 sequence: CSASPTGTQGETQYF.

The rearrangement uses TRBV7-9 and TRBJ2-1; the TRBD2 assignment by TCRdb is unverifiable without DNA. CDR1 is SEHNR, CDR2 FQNEAQ, per germline (reference sequence). The CDR3 consists of 17 residues. CDR3 sequence reads: CASSPSGLAGVAREQFF. Variable domain in full (rest from reference TRBV7-9 and TRBJ2-1): DTGVSQNPRHKITKRGQNVTFRCDPISEHNRLYWYRQTLGQGPEFLTYFQNEAQLEKSRLLSDRFSAERPKGSFSTLEIQRTEQGDSAMYLCASSPSGLAGVAREQFFGPGTRLTVL.

The chain couples TRBV6-2 or TRBV6-3 to TRBJ2-1; TCRdb returns TRBD1, unconfirmable since there is no DNA. The CDR3 totals 17 residues. Germline CDR1 MNHEY, CDR2 SVGEGT. CDR3 region: CASSSPGLGSSYNEQFF.

The J gene is TRBJ2-1, the V gene TRBV12-3 or TRBV12-4; TCRdb returns TRBD1, unconfirmable since there is no DNA. There are 14 residues in the CDR3. The CDR3 region is CASREAGTGLEQFF.

The J gene is TRBJ1-1, the V gene TRBV27. This CDR3 has 13 residues. The germline gives CDR1 MNHEY, CDR2 SMNVEV (reference sequence). Here the CDR3 reads CASSLSGWTEAFF.

The V call is TRBV11-3, the J call TRBJ2-1; TCRdb proposes TRBD1, but this gene call is untestable without DNA. The CDR3 extends over 16 amino acids. The germline gives CDR1 SGHNT, CDR2 YENEEA. CDR3 residues: CASSLAVGTGINEQFF.

The chain has TRBV20-1 and TRBJ2-5; without DNA, the TCRdb call of TRBD2 cannot be checked. CDR1 and CDR2 (germline): DFQATT, SNEGSKA (reference sequence). This CDR3 spans 14 amino acids. The CDR3 here is CSAPAAGGGETQYF.

This sequence joins TRBV3-1 and TRBJ2-1; TCRdb's D gene call, TRBD2, goes unchecked for lack of DNA. The CDR3 is 18 residues long. Germline CDR1 reads LGHDT; CDR2 reads YNNKEL (reference sequence). The CDR3 spells CASSHDEVGLAGYNEQFF.

This rearrangement joins TRBV18 to TRBJ1-4. The germline CDR1 and CDR2 sequences are KGHSH and LQKENI. The CDR3 totals 13 residues. This CDR3 is CASSIGANEKLFF. Filled out from reference TRBV18 and TRBJ1-4, the complete variable domain reads NAGVMQNPRHLVRRRGQEARLRCSPMKGHSHVYWYRQLPEEGLKFMVYLQKENIIDESGMPKERFSAEFPKEGPSILRIQQVVRGDSAAYFCASSIGANEKLFFGSGTQLSVL.

The chain joins TRBV3-1 to TRBJ1-5; no DNA is available, so the TRBD1 call from TCRdb remains unchecked. Germline assignment: CDR1 LGHDT and CDR2 YNNKEL (reference sequence). The CDR3 has 14 residues. The chain's CDR3 is CASSLGDGNQPQHF. The whole variable domain, remainder taken from reference TRBV3-1 and TRBJ1-5, is DTAVSQTPKYLVTQMGNDKSIKCEQNLGHDTMYWYKQDSKKFLKIMFSYNNKELIINETVPNRFSPKSPDKAHLNLHINSLELGDSAVYFCASSLGDGNQPQHFGDGTRLSIL.

The rearrangement links TRBV18 to TRBJ2-2; TCRdb returns TRBD1, unconfirmable since there is no DNA. The CDR3 loop spans 14 amino acids. The germline V gene has CDR1 KGHSH and CDR2 LQKENI. The CDR3 protein is CASTRQENTGELFF.

The rearrangement links TRBV5-1 to TRBJ2-2; there is no DNA to check the TCRdb D call of TRBD2. The CDR3 is 19 amino acids. CDR1 and CDR2 (germline): SGHRS, YFSETQ. The CDR3 sequence is CASSLWGLASLGNTGELFF.

V is TRBV5-1 and J is TRBJ2-5; the TRBD2 assignment by TCRdb is unverifiable without DNA. Per germline, CDR1 SGHRS and CDR2 YFSETQ. The CDR3 totals 15 residues. Here the CDR3 reads CASSLVLAVQETQYF.

This chain connects TRBV18 to TRBJ1-2. Germline CDR1 reads KGHSH; CDR2 reads LQKENI. There are 16 residues in the CDR3. The CDR3 reads CASSRKWDGLDYGYTF.

This rearrangement joins TRBV6-1 to TRBJ2-2; the TCRdb D gene call, TRBD2, has no DNA to confirm it. Germline CDR1 reads MNHNS; CDR2 reads SASEGT. The CDR3 extends over 16 amino acids. This CDR3 reads CASSEDGLGLTGELFF.

This CDR3 is CASSLAPRGSTDTQYF. V and J are TRBV5-1 and TRBJ2-3; there is no DNA to check the TCRdb D call of TRBD1. Germline V gives CDR1 SGHRS, CDR2 YFSETQ. There are 16 residues in the CDR3.

This rearrangement joins TRBV11-2 to TRBJ2-1; TCRdb lists TRBD1, though no DNA is available to test this call. Germline V CDR1 and CDR2: SGHAT, FQNNGV. CDR3 length: 14 amino acids. CDR3 residues: CASSPHRGSNEQFF.

The V and J genes are TRBV24-1 and TRBJ1-5; the TCRdb call, TRBD1, lacks DNA for checking. The CDR3 has 15 residues. Germline-derived CDR1 and CDR2 are KGHDR and SFDVKD. The CDR3 sequence is CATSGSGNSNQPQHF.

The V call is TRBV27, the J call TRBJ1-2; TCRdb proposes TRBD1, but this gene call is untestable without DNA. Germline lookup yields CDR1 MNHEY and CDR2 SMNVEV (reference sequence). The CDR3 has 13 residues. The CDR3 spells CASRLKGAYGYTF.

J is TRBJ2-3 and V is TRBV5-1; the TRBD1 assignment by TCRdb is unverifiable without DNA. Germline V gives CDR1 SGHRS, CDR2 YFSETQ. The CDR3 has 16 residues. CDR3 region: CASSSGVGPGTDTQYF.

The rearrangement joins TRBV5-1 to TRBJ2-7; no DNA is available, so the TRBD1 call from TCRdb remains unchecked. The CDR3 extends over 15 amino acids. Germline assignment: CDR1 SGHRS and CDR2 YFSETQ. The CDR3: CASSQRAQGGYEQYF.